These T cell receptor beta chains were read from a single sample in a study of cytotoxic CD8 clonotypes in ibrutinib-treated CLL. Assay used: immunoSEQ multiplex PCR; TCRdb lists only in-frame clones, some missing. The sample consists of 35,000 to 55,000 clones, 55% to 80% of them appearing once. Sequencing was performed on PBMCs, taken after 12 months of ibrutinib treatment. These receptors came from a human donor with chronic lymphocytic leukemia. Each CDR3 is given without its conserved first and last residue.

ASSVDQGDTEAF TRBV9
ASLGGGDTQY TRBV13
ASSPMTETYGYT TRBV6-5
ASSARRSNEKLF TRBV19
ASSGGASTDTQY TRBV5-1
ASSNDRGTGNTIY TRBV5-1
SAPVATYNEQF TRBV29-1
ASSVEGSTYNEQF TRBV9
ASSPAVPGQQTQY TRBV6-5
ASSSYAGTRVDTIY TRBV28
ASNSVGETQY TRBV2
ASSLGWETEAF TRBV5-1
AIREGSSYNSPLH TRBV10-3
ASSFPQSTDTQY TRBV5-4
ASSVTGRTDTQY TRBV19
ASRPPGFRTPYNEQF TRBV19
ASSQGPPGATETYGYT TRBV28
ASSPGSRYSMNTEAF TRBV5-1